Listed below are T cell receptor beta chains from one sample, sequenced in a study of blood T cell repertoires in COVID-19. Using immunoSEQ multiplex PCR, the repertoire was profiled, and TCRdb retains in-frame clones only, with some absent. This table holds approximately 50,000 clones, over 80% found once. Sample: peripheral blood. These receptors all come from a human donor in a cohort sampled during active COVID-19. The conserved cysteine and the conserved F or W are not part of the CDR3 here.

V,J,CDR3
TRBV30,TRBJ2-1,AWSVGLAGTFYNEQF
TRBV7-9,TRBJ2-1,ASSSPVQRYNEQF
TRBV4-1,TRBJ1-1,ASSQDNRMRIPRENTEAF
TRBV6-1,TRBJ1-1,ASSDIQGYVTEAF
TRBV30,TRBJ1-4,AWSEQMGEKLF
TRBV30,TRBJ1-3,AWSVPGGAGNTIY
TRBV7-2,TRBJ2-3,ASSLLGRGTDTQY
TRBV7-6,TRBJ2-7,ASSVSTGLPPYEQY
TRBV6-2/TRBV6-3,TRBJ2-7,ASSYSNAFYEQY
TRBV19,TRBJ2-2,ASNALSGLNTGELF
TRBV11-2,TRBJ2-2,ASSLTSGLGTGELF
TRBV12-3/TRBV12-4,TRBJ1-2,ASMAGLNYGYT
TRBV30,TRBJ1-5,AWSGGGFQPQH
TRBV7-2,TRBJ1-3,ASSLVRAPGNTIY
TRBV6-6,TRBJ1-1,ASIGQGNTEAF
TRBV7-2,TRBJ1-3,ASSLAGESGNTIY
TRBV27,TRBJ1-1,ASIPLGEANTEAF
TRBV28,TRBJ1-6,ASSLLGGRSPLH
TRBV6-2/TRBV6-3,TRBJ1-5,ASSYTGVNQPQH
TRBV29-1,TRBJ1-2,SVGERQGYGYT
TRBV5-1,TRBJ1-1,ASSWTGGNTEAF
TRBV2,TRBJ1-5,ASSPDRDNQPQH
TRBV5-8,TRBJ1-1,ASSPIQGATEAF
TRBV6-1,TRBJ2-5,ASSEVPGWETQY
TRBV28,TRBJ1-3,ASSPPAQVYSGNTIY
TRBV5-6,TRBJ2-7,ASSFSSGGAYEQY
TRBV5-6,TRBJ2-7,ASTAEAYEQY
TRBV3-1/TRBV3-2,TRBJ2-5,ASTRGSASGEQETQY
TRBV12-3/TRBV12-4,TRBJ1-2,ASSLAPRRGYT
TRBV19,TRBJ2-2,ASSISANSRTGELF
TRBV12-3/TRBV12-4,TRBJ1-1,ASSSTGVTEAF
TRBV25-1,TRBJ1-2,ASRGASGGYGYT
TRBV4-3,TRBJ2-1,ASSRPTSGGYNEQF
TRBV6-4,TRBJ1-1,ASRGQLNTEAF
TRBV2,TRBJ1-1,ASRTGGTEAF
TRBV9,TRBJ2-5,ASSVAESGRLRGETQY
TRBV24-1,TRBJ2-5,ATSDSVGLAGEETQY
TRBV18,TRBJ2-5,ASSPPILHRQETQY
TRBV2,TRBJ1-5,ASSQIQGTYQPQH
TRBV7-2,TRBJ1-6,ASSQTGSGYSPLH
TRBV5-1,TRBJ1-2,ASSPEWAGNYGYT
TRBV20-1,TRBJ2-1,SASWTEYNEQF
TRBV5-1,TRBJ2-7,ASSFGQGASYEQY
TRBV4-3,TRBJ1-1,ASSRQGRDTEAF
TRBV6-2/TRBV6-3,TRBJ2-5,ASSPRGQLQETQY
TRBV5-4,TRBJ2-7,ASRSGTGPPYEQY
TRBV7-6,TRBJ2-7,ASSPTRRAGNYEQY
TRBV29-1,TRBJ1-4,SVQDPATNEKLF
TRBV4-3,TRBJ1-1,ASSQVAGGMNTEAF
TRBV5-1,TRBJ2-5,ASSGGQGIQETQY
TRBV4-3,TRBJ1-1,ASSQDQGAITNAEAF
TRBV5-6,TRBJ2-6,ASSLERGSGANVLT